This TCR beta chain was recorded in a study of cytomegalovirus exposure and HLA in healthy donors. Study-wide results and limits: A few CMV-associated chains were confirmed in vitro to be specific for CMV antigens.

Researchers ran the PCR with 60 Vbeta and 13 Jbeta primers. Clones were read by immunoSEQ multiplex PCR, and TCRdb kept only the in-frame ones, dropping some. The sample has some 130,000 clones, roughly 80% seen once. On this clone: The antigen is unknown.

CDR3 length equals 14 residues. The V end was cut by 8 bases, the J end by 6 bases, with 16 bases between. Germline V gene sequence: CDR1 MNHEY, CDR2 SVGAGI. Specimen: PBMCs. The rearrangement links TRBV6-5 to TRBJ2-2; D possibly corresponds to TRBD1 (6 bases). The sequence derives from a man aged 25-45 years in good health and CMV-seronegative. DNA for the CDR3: TGTGCCAGCTCGTCGGGACAAGGGGCCGGGGAGCTGTTTTTT. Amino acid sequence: CASSSGQGAGELFF.